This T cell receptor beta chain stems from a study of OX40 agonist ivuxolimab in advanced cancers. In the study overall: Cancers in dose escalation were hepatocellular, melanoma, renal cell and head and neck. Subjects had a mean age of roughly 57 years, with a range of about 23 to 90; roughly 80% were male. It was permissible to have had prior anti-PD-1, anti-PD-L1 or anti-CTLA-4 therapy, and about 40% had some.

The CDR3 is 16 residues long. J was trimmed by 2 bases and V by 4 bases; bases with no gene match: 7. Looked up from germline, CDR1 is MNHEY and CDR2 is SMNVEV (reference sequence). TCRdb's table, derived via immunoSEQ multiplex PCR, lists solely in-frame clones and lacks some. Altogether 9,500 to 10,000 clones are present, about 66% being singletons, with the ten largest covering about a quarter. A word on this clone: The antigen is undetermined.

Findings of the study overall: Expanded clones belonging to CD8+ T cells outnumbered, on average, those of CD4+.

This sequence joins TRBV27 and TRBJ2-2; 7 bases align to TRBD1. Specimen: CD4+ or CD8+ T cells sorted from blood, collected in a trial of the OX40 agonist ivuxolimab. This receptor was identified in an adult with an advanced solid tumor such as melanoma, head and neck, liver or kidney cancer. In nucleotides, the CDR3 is TGTGCCAGCAGTTCCTACCGGGACAGCAACACCGGGGAGCTGTTTTTT. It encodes CASSSYRDSNTGELFF.